The source of this TCR beta chain is a study of tumor-infiltrating lymphocytes in localized non-small cell lung cancer. Findings and limits, study-wide: No link was found between tumor T-cell fraction and recurrence-free survival.

This clone is medium-sized (0.01 to 0.1%) within its sample. Its matching antigen is unknown. The data were produced by immunoSEQ multiplex PCR, yet TCRdb's version contains in-frame clones alone and is incomplete. The sample carries about 16,000 clones, around 63% recorded once. This clonotype originated in a human donor with non-small cell lung cancer. The specimen sequenced was lung tumor tissue.

The DNA of the CDR3 is TGCGCCAGCAGCTTGATTATGAGTTCCGGCGGGGAGCTGTTTTTT. Its protein is CASSLIMSSGGELFF. This sequence joins TRBV5-1 and TRBJ2-2; no firm D call. CDR3 size: 15 residues. Deletions cut 1 base from V and 7 bases from J, with 14 bases between. Germline V gene sequence: CDR1 SGHRS, CDR2 YFSETQ.